This T cell receptor (beta chain) derives from a study of blood T cell repertoires in COVID-19. As handled by the study authors: Reference gene primer amplification gave nucleated cell count estimates. Data came from immunoSEQ multiplex PCR; TCRdb stores just in-frame clones and leaves some out. Clonal size and the V and J genes are those of that table, whereas D and trimming came from the DNA. Seen here are some 100,000 clones, approximately 92% observed once, and the top ten hold 5.7%. The trim removed 5 bases at V and 1 base at J, leaving 2 bases unmatched. In germline, CDR1 is KGHDR, CDR2 SFDVKD. CDR3 length: 14 amino acids.

The sample taken for sequencing was peripheral blood. The chain is built from TRBV24-1 and TRBJ2-3; TRBD2 matches 7 bases. This TCR was sampled from a man aged 50-59 years with active COVID-19. The chain's CDR3 is CATSGAGGTDTQYF. The CDR3 nucleotides are TGTGCCACCAGTGGGGCGGGGGGCACAGATACGCAGTATTTT.